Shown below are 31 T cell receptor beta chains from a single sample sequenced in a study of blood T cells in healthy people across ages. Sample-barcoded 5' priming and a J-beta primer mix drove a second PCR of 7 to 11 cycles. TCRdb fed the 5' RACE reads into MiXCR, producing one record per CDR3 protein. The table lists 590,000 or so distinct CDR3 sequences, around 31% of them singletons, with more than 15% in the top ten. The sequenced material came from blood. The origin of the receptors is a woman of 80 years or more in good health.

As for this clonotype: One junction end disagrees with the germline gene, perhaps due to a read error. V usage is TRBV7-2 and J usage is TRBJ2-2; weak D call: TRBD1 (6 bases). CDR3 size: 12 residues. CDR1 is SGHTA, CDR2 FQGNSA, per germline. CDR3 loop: CAGRTDIGELFF. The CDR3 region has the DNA TGTGCCGGCAGGACAGATATCGGGGAGCTGTTTTTT.

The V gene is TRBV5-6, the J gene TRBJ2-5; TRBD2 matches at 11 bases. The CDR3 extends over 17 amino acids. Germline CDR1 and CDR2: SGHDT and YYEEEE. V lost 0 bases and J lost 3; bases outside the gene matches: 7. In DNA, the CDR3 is TGTGCCAGCAGCTTGGCCTGGAGTAGCGGGGGGGAAGAGACCCAGTACTTC. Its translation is CASSLAWSSGGEETQYF.

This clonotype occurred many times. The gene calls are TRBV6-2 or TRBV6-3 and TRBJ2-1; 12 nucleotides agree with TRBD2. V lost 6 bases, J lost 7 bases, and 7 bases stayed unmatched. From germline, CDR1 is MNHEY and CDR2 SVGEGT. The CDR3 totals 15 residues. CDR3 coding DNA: TGTGCCAGCAGAACTAGCGGGGGGCCGTTGAATGAGCAGTTCTTC. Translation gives CASRTSGGPLNEQFF.

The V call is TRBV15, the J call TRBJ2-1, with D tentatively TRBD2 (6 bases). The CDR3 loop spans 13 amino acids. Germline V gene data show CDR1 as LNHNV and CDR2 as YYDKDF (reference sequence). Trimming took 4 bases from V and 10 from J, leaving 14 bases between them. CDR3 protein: CATSNGPGEEQFF. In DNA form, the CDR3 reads TGTGCCACCAGCAACGGACCGGGGGAGGAGCAGTTCTTC.

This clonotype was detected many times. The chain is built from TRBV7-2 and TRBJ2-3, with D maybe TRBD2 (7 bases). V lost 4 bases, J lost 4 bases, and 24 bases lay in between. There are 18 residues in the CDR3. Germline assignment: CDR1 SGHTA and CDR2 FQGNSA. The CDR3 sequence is CASSSTPQGRVVADTQYF. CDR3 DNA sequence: TGTGCCAGCAGCTCCACCCCGCAGGGGAGGGTTGTGGCAGATACGCAGTATTTT.

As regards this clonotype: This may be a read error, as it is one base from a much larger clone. DNA of the CDR3: TGTACCAGTGCCCAGGGATGGCACAATGAGCAGTTCTTC. This gives the protein CTSAQGWHNEQFF. The rearrangement joins TRBV7-3 to TRBJ2-1, with a tentative D call TRBD1 (5 bases). The length of the CDR3 is 13 residues. The germline V gene has CDR1 SGHTA and CDR2 FQGTGA. Variable domain in full (rest from reference TRBV7-3 and TRBJ2-1): GAGVSQTPSNKVTEKGKYVELRCDPISGHTALYWYRQSLGQGPEFLIYFQGTGAADDSGLPNDRFFAVRPEGSVSTLKIQRTERGDSAVYLCTSAQGWHNEQFFGPGTRLTVL.

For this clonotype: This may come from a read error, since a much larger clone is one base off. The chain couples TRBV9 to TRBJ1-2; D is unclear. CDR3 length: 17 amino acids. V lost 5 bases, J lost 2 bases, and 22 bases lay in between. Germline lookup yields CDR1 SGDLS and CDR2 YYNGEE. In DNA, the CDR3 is TGTGCCAGCAGTTCCCGGCCGGGCCGGGGTGTGAACTATGGCTACACCTTC. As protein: CASSSRPGRGVNYGYTF.

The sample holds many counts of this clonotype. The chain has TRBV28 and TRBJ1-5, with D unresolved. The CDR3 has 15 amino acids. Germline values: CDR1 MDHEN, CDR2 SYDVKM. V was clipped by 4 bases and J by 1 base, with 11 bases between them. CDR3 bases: TGTGCCAGCAGTTCGTTGAAAGGGAGCAATCAGCCCCAGCATTTT. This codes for CASSSLKGSNQPQHF.

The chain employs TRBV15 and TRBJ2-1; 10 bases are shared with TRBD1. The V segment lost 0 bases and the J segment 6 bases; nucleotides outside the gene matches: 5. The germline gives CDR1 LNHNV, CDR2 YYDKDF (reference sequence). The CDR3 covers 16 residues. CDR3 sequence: CATSRDLGTGANEQFF. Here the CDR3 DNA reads TGTGCCACCAGCAGAGATTTAGGGACAGGGGCCAATGAGCAGTTCTTC.

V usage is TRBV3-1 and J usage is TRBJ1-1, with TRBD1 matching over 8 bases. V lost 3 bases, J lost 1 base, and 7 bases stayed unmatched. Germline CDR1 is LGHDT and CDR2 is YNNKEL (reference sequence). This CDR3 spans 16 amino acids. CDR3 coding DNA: TGTGCCAGCAGCCAGCAAAAAGGGACAGGGAACACTGAAGCTTTCTTT. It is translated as CASSQQKGTGNTEAFF.

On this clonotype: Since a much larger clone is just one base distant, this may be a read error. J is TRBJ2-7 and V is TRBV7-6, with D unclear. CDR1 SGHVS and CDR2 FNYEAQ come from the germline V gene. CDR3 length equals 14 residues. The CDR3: CASGLGTDAYEQYF. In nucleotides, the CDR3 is TGTGCCAGCGGCTTAGGAACGGATGCCTACGAGCAGTACTTC.

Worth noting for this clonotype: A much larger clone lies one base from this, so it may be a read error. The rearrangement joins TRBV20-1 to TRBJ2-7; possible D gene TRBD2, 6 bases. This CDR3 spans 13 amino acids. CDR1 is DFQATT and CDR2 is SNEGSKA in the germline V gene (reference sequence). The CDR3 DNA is TGCAGTGCGGGGCGGGACTCGAGATACGAGCTGTACTTC. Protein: CSAGRDSRYELYF.

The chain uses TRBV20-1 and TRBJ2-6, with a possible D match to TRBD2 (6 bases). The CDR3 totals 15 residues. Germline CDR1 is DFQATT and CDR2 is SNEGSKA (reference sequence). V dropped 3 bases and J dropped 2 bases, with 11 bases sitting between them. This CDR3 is CSARPTGAGANVLTF. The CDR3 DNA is TGCAGTGCTAGGCCCACGGGGGCTGGGGCCAACGTCCTGACTTTC.

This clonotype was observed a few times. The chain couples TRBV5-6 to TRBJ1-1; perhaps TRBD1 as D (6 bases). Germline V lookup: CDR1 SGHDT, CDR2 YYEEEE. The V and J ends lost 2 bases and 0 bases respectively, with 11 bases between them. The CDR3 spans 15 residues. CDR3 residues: CASSFVGQMNTEAFF. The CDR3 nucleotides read TGTGCCAGCAGCTTCGTTGGACAGATGAACACTGAAGCTTTCTTT.

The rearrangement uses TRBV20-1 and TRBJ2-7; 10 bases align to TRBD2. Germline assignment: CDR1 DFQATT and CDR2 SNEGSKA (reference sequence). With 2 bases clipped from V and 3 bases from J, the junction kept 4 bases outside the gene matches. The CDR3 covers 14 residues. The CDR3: CSARRAGGNYEQYF. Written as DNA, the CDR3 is TGCAGTGCTAGAAGAGCGGGGGGGAACTACGAGCAGTACTTC.

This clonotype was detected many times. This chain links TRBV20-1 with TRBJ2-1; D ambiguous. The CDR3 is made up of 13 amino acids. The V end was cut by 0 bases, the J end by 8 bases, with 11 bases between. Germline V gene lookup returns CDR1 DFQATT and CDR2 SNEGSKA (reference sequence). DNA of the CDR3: TGCAGTGCTAGAGATGGGAAAGGCTATGAGCAGTTCTTC. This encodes CSARDGKGYEQFF.

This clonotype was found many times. For the CDR3, the DNA is TGTGCCAGCAGCTTACGGTCCAACACTGAAGCTTTCTTT. It specifies CASSLRSNTEAFF. This rearrangement joins TRBV7-3 to TRBJ1-1; no definite D call. The CDR3 consists of 13 residues. Trimming removed 2 bases from V and 2 bases from J, with 6 bases in between. Germline CDR1 reads SGHTA; CDR2 reads FQGTGA.

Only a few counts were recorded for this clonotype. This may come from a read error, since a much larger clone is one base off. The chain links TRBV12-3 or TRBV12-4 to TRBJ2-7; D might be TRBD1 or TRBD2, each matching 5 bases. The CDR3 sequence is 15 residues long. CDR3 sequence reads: CASSIPSGASCEQYF. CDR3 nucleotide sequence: TGTGCCAGCAGTATACCCTCCGGGGCCTCCTGCGAGCAGTACTTC.

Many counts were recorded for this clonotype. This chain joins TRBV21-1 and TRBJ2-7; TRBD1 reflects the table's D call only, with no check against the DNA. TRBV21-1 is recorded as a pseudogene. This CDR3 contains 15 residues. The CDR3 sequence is CASSFRQGVSYEQYF. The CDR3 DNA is TGTGCCAGCAGCTTCCGACAGGGGGTTTCTTACGAGCAGTACTTC.

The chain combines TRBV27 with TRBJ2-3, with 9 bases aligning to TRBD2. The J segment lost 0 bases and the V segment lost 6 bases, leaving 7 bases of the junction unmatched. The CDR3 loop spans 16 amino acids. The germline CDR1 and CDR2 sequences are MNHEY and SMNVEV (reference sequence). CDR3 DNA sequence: TGTGCCAGCAGGATTGAGCGGGGGGTTAGCACAGATACGCAGTATTTT. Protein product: CASRIERGVSTDTQYF.

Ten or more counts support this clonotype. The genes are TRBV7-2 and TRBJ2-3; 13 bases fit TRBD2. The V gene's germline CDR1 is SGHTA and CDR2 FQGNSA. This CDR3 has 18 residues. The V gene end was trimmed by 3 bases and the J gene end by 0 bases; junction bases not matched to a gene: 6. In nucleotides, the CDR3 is TGTGCCAGCAGCTTGAGGACTAGCGGGGGCACTAGCACAGATACGCAGTATTTT. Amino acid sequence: CASSLRTSGGTSTDTQYF.

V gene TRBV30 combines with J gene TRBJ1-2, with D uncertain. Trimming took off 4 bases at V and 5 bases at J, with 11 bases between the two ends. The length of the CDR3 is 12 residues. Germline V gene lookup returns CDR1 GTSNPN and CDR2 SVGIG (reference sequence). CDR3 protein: CAWTRDGYGYTF. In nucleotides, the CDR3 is TGTGCCTGGACCCGAGACGGGTATGGCTACACCTTC.

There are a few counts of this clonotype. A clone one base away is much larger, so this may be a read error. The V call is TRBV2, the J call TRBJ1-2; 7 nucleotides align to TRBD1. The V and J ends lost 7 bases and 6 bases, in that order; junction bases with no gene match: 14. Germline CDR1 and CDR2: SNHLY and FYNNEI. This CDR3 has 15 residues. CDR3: CASTSGSQGNHGYTF. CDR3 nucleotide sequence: TGTGCCAGCACAAGCGGGTCACAGGGGAATCATGGCTACACCTTC.

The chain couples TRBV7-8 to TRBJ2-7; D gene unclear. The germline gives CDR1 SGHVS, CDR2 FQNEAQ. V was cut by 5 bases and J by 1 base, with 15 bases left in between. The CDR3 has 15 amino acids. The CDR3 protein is CASSQARVGSYEQYF. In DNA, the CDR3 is TGTGCCAGCAGCCAAGCTAGGGTTGGGTCCTACGAGCAGTACTTC.

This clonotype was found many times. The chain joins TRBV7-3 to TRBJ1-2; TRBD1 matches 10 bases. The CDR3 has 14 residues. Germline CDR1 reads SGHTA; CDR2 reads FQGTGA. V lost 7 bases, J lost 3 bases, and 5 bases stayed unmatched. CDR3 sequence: CASTQDRGDYGYTF. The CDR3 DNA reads TGTGCCAGCACCCAGGACAGGGGGGACTATGGCTACACCTTC.

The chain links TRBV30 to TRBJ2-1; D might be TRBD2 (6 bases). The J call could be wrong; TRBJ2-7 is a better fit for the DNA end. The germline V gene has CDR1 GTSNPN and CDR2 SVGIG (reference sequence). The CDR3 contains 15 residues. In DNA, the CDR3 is TGTGCCTGGAGTCAGCTCGGGCGGGGCTACAATGAGCAGTACTTC. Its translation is CAWSQLGRGYNEQYF.

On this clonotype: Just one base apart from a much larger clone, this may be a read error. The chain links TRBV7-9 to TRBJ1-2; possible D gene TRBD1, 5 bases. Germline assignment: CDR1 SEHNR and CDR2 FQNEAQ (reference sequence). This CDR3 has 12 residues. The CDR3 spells CASSFGTDGHTF. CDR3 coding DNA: TGTGCCAGCAGCTTTGGGACGGATGGCCACACCTTC.

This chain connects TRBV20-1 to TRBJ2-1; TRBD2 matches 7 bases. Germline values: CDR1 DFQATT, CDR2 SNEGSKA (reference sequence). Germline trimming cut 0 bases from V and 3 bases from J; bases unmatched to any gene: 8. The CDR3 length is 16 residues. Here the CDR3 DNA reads TGCAGTGCTAGAGATAGGAGCGGGGCTAACTACAATGAGCAGTTCTTC. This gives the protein CSARDRSGANYNEQFF.

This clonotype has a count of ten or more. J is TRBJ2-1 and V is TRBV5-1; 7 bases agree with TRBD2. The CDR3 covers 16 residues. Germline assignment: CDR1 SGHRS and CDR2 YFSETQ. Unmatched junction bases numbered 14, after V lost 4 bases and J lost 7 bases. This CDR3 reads CASSRLGLEGGNEQFF. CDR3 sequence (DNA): TGCGCCAGCAGCCGCCTAGGGCTGGAGGGAGGGAATGAGCAGTTCTTC.

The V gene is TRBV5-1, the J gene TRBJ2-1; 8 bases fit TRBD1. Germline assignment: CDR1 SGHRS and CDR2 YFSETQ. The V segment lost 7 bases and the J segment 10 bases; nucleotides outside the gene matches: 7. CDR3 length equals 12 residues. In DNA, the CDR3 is TGCGCCAGCCCGTCAGGGGGCTACGAGCAGTTCTTC. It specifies CASPSGGYEQFF.

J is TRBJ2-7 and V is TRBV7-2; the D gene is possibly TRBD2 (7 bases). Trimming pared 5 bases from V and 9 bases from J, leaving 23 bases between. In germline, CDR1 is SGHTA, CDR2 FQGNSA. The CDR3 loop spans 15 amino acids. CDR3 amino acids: CASSRIPRGAGGQYF. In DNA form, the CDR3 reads TGTGCCAGCAGCCGCATACCTCGGGGGGCTGGCGGGCAGTACTTC.